These 13 T cell receptor beta chains came from one sample sequenced in a study of shared clonotypes between healthy human individuals. The method was immunoSEQ multiplex PCR; TCRdb's version includes in-frame clones alone and lacks a portion of them. The repertoire holds 200,000 to 250,000 clones, with about 69% as singletons. The sample comprised memory CD4+ T cells sorted from blood. Subset described: CD45RA-negative fraction. The receptors here all came from a man aged 30-40 years in good health.

The J gene is TRBJ2-5, the V gene TRBV21-1; TRBD2 reflects the table's D call only, with no check against the DNA. TRBV21-1 is described as a pseudogene. This CDR3 contains 16 residues. Here the CDR3 DNA reads TGTGCCAGCAGCGCGACTCCGAGCGGTCGGGAGGAGACCCAGTACTTC. This translates into CASSATPSGREETQYF.

The chain carries TRBV2 and TRBJ1-5; TRBD1 might be the D (5 bases). Germline CDR1 reads SNHLY; CDR2 reads FYNNEI. The CDR3 loop spans 13 amino acids. Trimming shortened V by 7 bases and J by 6 bases, and 13 bases separated the two germline ends. The chain's CDR3 is CASNIQGSQPQHF. In nucleotides, the CDR3 is TGTGCCAGCAATATTCAGGGAAGTCAGCCCCAGCATTTT.

This clone occurred a few times. The chain combines TRBV18 with TRBJ2-1; TRBD1 agrees at 9 bases. The J segment lost 8 bases and the V segment lost 3 bases, leaving 8 bases of the junction unmatched. The CDR3 is 15 amino acids. In germline, CDR1 is KGHSH, CDR2 LQKENI. The CDR3 loop reads CASSPDGTGFHEQFF. CDR3 DNA: TGTGCCAGCTCACCCGATGGGACAGGGTTCCATGAGCAGTTCTTC. Full variable domain (rest looked up from reference TRBV18 and TRBJ2-1): NAGVMQNPRHLVRRRGQEARLRCSPMKGHSHVYWYRQLPEEGLKFMVYLQKENIIDESGMPKERFSAEFPKEGPSILRIQQVVRGDSAAYFCASSPDGTGFHEQFFGPGTRLTVL.

The rearrangement links TRBV18 to TRBJ1-4; D gene ambiguous. Between the trimmed V and J ends, which lost 5 bases and 8 bases, there was a span of 12 bases. The germline CDR1 and CDR2 sequences are KGHSH and LQKENI. The CDR3 is 13 residues long. The CDR3 sequence is CASSMGNAEKLFF. CDR3 nucleotide sequence: TGTGCCAGCTCAATGGGCAATGCGGAAAAACTGTTTTTT.

This chain uses TRBV7-2 with TRBJ2-2; D remains ambiguous. In germline, CDR1 is SGHTA, CDR2 FQGNSA. The CDR3 runs to 15 residues. Trimming removed 5 bases from V and 6 bases from J, with 16 bases in between. The CDR3 region is CASSPQLVGAGELFF. In DNA, the CDR3 is TGTGCCAGCAGCCCCCAACTCGTTGGAGCCGGGGAGCTGTTTTTT.

This clone was seen many times. This CDR3 reads CAISEKSSGANVLTF. In DNA, the CDR3 is TGTGCCATCAGTGAGAAAAGCTCTGGGGCCAACGTCCTGACTTTC. The chain employs TRBV10-3 and TRBJ2-6; D gene ambiguous. V lost 2 bases and J lost 0, with 5 bases in between. CDR3 length: 15 residues. Germline-derived CDR1 and CDR2 are ENHRY and SYGVKD.

This chain links TRBV4-1 with TRBJ2-7, with D unresolved. This CDR3 spans 15 amino acids. Germline V gives CDR1 MGHRA, CDR2 YSYEKL. The V gene lost 5 bases and the J gene lost 0 bases, with 14 bases spanning the gap. The CDR3 loop is CASSESRALSYEQYF. In DNA form, the CDR3 reads TGCGCCAGCAGCGAGAGCCGGGCCCTCTCCTACGAGCAGTACTTC.

The chain is built from TRBV5-1 and TRBJ1-2; weak D call: TRBD1 (5 bases). Trimming took off 0 bases at V and 6 bases at J, with 18 bases between the two ends. CDR1 is SGHRS, CDR2 YFSETQ, per germline. The CDR3 is made up of 16 amino acids. The CDR3 reads CASSLGFRTGIHGYTF. The CDR3 DNA reads as TGCGCCAGCAGCTTGGGATTTCGTACAGGCATTCATGGCTACACCTTC.

The chain has TRBV2 and TRBJ2-5; weak D call: TRBD2 (5 bases). This CDR3 is 13 amino acids long. Germline loops: CDR1 SNHLY, CDR2 FYNNEI. The germline V and J ends were trimmed by 1 base and 3 bases, with 6 bases remaining between them. The CDR3 loop is CASSEGGKETQYF. The CDR3 DNA sequence: TGTGCCAGCAGTGAAGGAGGGAAAGAGACCCAGTACTTC.

The rearrangement joins TRBV7-9 to TRBJ1-2, with a tentative D call TRBD1 (6 bases). The CDR3 extends over 16 amino acids. The germline V and J ends were trimmed by 5 bases and 4 bases, with 20 bases remaining between them. Germline CDR1 SEHNR, CDR2 FQNEAQ (reference sequence). CDR3 nucleotide sequence: TGTGCCAGCAGCGAGCAGGGGAAGGTATCACCCTATGGCTACACCTTC. Its protein is CASSEQGKVSPYGYTF.

V is TRBV15 and J is TRBJ2-7; D unclear. CDR3 length: 14 residues. Per germline, CDR1 LNHNV and CDR2 YYDKDF (reference sequence). Between the trimmed V and J ends, which lost 1 base and 0 bases, there was a span of 7 bases. The CDR3 DNA reads TGTGCCACCAGCAGAGGGGCGGACTCCTACGAGCAGTACTTC. Encoded protein: CATSRGADSYEQYF.

Remarks on this clone: Other nucleotide sequences from this sample produce the same CDR3. CDR3 sequence: CASSLGETQYF. CDR3 DNA: TGTGCCAGCAGTTTAGGTGAGACCCAGTACTTC. V and J are TRBV27 and TRBJ2-5; D is unclear. The V gene lost 2 bases and the J gene lost 5 bases, with 3 bases spanning the gap. The CDR3 is 11 amino acids. The germline V gene has CDR1 MNHEY and CDR2 SMNVEV (reference sequence).

V is TRBV7-2 and J is TRBJ2-1, with TRBD2 matching over 9 bases. The germline CDR1 and CDR2 sequences are SGHTA and FQGNSA. The CDR3 runs to 14 residues. V lost 4 bases, J lost 14 bases, and 12 bases stayed unmatched. The CDR3 loop is CASSSGLGTSREFF. The DNA of the CDR3 is TGTGCCAGCAGCTCCGGACTGGGGACTAGCCGTGAGTTCTTC.